This TCR beta chain was found in a study of blood T cell repertoires in COVID-19. Overall study context: Material from acute and convalescent COVID-19 was sourced from the United States, Italy and Spain. The analysed material was cDNA or gDNA that came from T cells, B-cell-depleted T cells, or PBMCs.

The study recruited people aged roughly 18 to 95 years across roughly 23 US areas. The CDR3 length is 14 residues. V was cut by 6 bases and J by 2 bases, with 11 bases left in between. Germline V CDR1 and CDR2: LNHDA, SQIVND (reference sequence). In the source study's methods: Cell counts per sample came from amplifying reference gene primers. Only in-frame clones appear in the TCRdb table, and some are missing; sequencing was by immunoSEQ multiplex PCR. The V and J calls and clone size were taken over from that table, and D and trimming were inferred from the DNA. The table includes 200,000 to 250,000 clones, 80% to 90% detected once.

The sequence came from a woman between 40 and 50 years old with acute COVID-19. The sequencing sample was made of PBMCs or T cells enriched from blood (not recorded which). The chain recombines TRBV19 with TRBJ1-5, with a weak D call TRBD1 (6 bases). As DNA, the CDR3 is TGTGCCAGTAGGGGGGGGCAGCGCAATCAGCCCCAGCATTTT. It is translated as CASRGGQRNQPQHF.